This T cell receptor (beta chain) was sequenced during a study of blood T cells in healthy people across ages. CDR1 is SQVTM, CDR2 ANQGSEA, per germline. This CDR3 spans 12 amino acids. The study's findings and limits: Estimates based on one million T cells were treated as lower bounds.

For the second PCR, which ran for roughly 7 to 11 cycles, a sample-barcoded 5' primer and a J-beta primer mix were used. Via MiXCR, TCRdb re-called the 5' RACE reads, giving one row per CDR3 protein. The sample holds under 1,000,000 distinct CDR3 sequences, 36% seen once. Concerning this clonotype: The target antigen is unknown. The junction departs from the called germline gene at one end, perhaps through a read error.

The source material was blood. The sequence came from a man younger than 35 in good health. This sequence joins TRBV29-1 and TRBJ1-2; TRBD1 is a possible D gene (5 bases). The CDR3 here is CSVLEGMHGCTF. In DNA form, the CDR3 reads TGCAGCGTTCTCGAGGGGATGCATGGCTGCACCTTC. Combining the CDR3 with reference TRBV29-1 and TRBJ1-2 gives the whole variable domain SAVISQKPSRDICQRGTSLTIQCQVDSQVTMMFWYRQQPGQSLTLIATANQGSEATYESGFVIDKFPISRPNLTFSTLTVSNMSPEDSSIYLCSVLEGMHGCTFGSGTRLTVV.